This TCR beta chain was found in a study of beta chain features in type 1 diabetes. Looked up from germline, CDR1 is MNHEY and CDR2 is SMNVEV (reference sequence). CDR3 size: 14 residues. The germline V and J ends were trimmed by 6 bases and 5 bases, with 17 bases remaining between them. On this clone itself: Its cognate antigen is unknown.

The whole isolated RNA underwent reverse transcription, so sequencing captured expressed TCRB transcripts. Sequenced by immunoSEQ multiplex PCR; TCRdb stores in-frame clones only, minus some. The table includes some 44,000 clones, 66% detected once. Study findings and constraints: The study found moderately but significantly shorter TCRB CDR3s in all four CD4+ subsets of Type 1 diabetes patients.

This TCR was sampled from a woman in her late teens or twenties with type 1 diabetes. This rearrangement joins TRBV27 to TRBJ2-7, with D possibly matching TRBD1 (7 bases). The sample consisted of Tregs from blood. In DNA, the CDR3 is TGTGCCAGCAGGTGGACAGGACTATCCCACGAGCAGTACTTC. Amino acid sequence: CASRWTGLSHEQYF.